This T cell receptor beta chain was captured in a study of blood T cell repertoires in COVID-19. About the study: Italy, Spain and the United States were the sources of the convalescent and acute COVID-19 samples. Sources were T cells, B-cell-depleted T cells, or PBMCs; the material itself was cDNA or gDNA.

CDR1 is LNHDA and CDR2 is SQIVND in the germline V gene (reference sequence). The ends were cut back, 2 bases at V and 0 bases at J, with 16 bases in the middle. The CDR3 is made up of 17 amino acids. This clone was seen only once. Original analysis: By means of reference gene primer amplification, nucleated cell counts were estimated. TCRdb keeps only in-frame clones here, not all; method: immunoSEQ multiplex PCR. The V and J calls and clone size were taken over from that table, and D and trimming were inferred from the DNA. Here the sample spans 350,000 to 450,000 clones, around 91% being singletons.

The sequence was obtained from a middle-aged woman with COVID-19, enrolled during active disease. Sequenced: peripheral blood. This chain links TRBV19 with TRBJ1-1; no definite D call. The CDR3 is CASSIWAFGSLNTEAFF. The CDR3 coding sequence is TGTGCCAGTAGTATATGGGCCTTCGGCAGCCTGAACACTGAAGCTTTCTTT.